A few counts support the clone carrying this T cell receptor (beta chain). What it recognizes is unknown. Germline CDR1 DFQATT, CDR2 SNEGSKA (reference sequence). The CDR3 extends over 14 amino acids. Trimming removed 7 bases at V and 8 bases at J, with 21 bases between. These data belong to a study of T-cell reconstitution after alpha-beta-depleted transplantation in children. Findings and limits, study-wide: After transplant, at about two months, alpha-beta T cells were reportedly derived from several hundred expanded graft clones. At one year after transplant, newly produced T cells mostly accounted for T-cell counts and diversity.

Unique molecular identifiers were used in preparing the TCRbeta library. TCRdb called the PCR reads again in MiXCR, with one record for every CDR3 protein. This repertoire shows fewer than 700,000 distinct CDR3 sequences, roughly 13% found once; its top ten account for around 2.2%. The input for sequencing was PBMCs, mostly from graft donor cells, taken 360 days after TCRalphabeta/CD19-depleted stem cell transplant. V is TRBV20-1 and J is TRBJ2-1; D not resolved. The clonotype comes from a male patient between 10 and 17 years old who had a stem cell transplant for acute myeloid leukemia, so the T cells may come from the graft donor. The CDR3 DNA is TGCAGTGGTCGGTTGAGTGCCCCCTCCGATGAGCAGTTCTTC. Its protein is CSGRLSAPSDEQFF.